This T cell receptor beta chain was obtained from a study of T cells in Graves' hyperthyroidism and ophthalmopathy. General study points: Blood also contained most expanded thyroid clonotypes above 0.001.

Ophthalmopathy in the patients scored at least 3 on Clinical Activity Score and at least 4 on NOSPECS grade, lasting under 3 months. PBMCs were obtained from 9.5 to 10 ml fresh peripheral blood. This clonotype was observed a few times. The antigen is not known. Germline and junction disagree at one end, which may indicate a read error. Researchers took RNA transcripts and amplified the TCR beta CDR3 regions from them. The HTBI primer set served for first-round RT-PCR of the TCR CDR3. One entry per CDR3 protein, called by TCRdb with MiXCR from the multiplex PCR reads. The sample consists of fewer than 350,000 distinct CDR3 sequences, around a fifth of them appearing once. Per germline, CDR1 WSHSY and CDR2 SAAADI. The CDR3 is 14 residues long.

The rearrangement links TRBV10-2 to TRBJ2-7; D not certain. This TCR was recovered from a man between 45 and 60 years old with Graves' ophthalmopathy. Sequences were obtained from blood. The CDR3 nucleotides read TGTGCCAGCAGACCTCAGGCGTCCTTATACGAGCAGTACTTC. It codes for CASRPQASLYEQYF.